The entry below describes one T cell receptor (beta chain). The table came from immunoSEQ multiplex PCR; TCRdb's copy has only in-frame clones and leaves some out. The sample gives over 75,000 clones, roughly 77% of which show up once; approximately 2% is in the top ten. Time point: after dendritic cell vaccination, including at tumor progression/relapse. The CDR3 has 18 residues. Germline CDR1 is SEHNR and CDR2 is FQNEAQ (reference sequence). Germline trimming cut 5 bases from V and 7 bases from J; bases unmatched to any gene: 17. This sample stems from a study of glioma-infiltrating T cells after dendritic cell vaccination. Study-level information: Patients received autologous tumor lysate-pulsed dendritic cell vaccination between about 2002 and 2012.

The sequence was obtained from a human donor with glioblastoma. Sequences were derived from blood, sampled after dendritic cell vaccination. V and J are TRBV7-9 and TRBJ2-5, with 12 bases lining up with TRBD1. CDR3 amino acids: CASSPPGTGGLKVGTQYF. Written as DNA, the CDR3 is TGTGCCAGCAGCCCTCCCGGGACAGGGGGCCTAAAAGTGGGGACCCAGTACTTC.